This T cell receptor (beta chain) was sequenced in a study of blood T cell repertoires in COVID-19. Study as a whole: The samples span acute and convalescent COVID-19 from the United States, Italy and Spain.

Clones were sequenced by immunoSEQ multiplex PCR, and TCRdb holds only the in-frame ones, with some missing. The sample shows 20,000 to 25,000 clones, more than 90% of them seen only once. The sample consisted of peripheral blood. This receptor was identified in a human donor in a cohort sampled during active COVID-19.

The CDR3 DNA follows: TGTGCCAGCAGTGAACAGGGGGCTGGGGCCAACGTCCTGACTTTC. It codes for CASSEQGAGANVLTF. The chain employs TRBV25-1 and TRBJ2-6; TRBD1 matches 7 bases. The CDR3 spans 15 residues. After removal of 2 bases from V and 2 bases from J, the junction contained 0 bases not matched to a gene. The germline V gene encodes CDR1 MGHDK and CDR2 SYGVNS.